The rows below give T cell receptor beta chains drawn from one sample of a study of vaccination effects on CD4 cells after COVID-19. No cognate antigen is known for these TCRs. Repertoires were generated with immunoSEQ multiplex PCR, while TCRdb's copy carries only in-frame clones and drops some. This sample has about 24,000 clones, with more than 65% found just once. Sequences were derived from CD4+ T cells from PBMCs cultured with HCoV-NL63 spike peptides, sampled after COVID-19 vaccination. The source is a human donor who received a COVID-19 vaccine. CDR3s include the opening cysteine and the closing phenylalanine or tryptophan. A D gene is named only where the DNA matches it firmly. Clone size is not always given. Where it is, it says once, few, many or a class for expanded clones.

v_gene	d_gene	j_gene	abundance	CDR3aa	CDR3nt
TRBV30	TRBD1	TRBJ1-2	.	CAWGPGGGYTF	TGTGCCTGGGGTCCAGGGGGCGGCTACACCTTC
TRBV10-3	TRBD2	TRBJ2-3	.	CAISELTSGGTNTQYF	TGTGCCATCAGTGAGTTGACTAGCGGGGGGACAAATACGCAGTATTTT
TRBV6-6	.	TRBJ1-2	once	CASSKAGASYGYTF	TGTGCCAGCAGTAAAGCCGGGGCCTCCTATGGCTACACCTTC
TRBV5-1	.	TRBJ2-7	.	CASSLADRSRGTYEQYF	TGCGCCAGCAGCTTGGCCGATCGGAGCAGGGGAACCTACGAGCAGTACTTC
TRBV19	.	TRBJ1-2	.	CASTLTEYGYTF	TGTGCCAGTACCCTAACGGAGTATGGCTACACCTTC
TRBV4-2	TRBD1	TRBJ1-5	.	CASSQADRGLQPQHF	TGTGCCAGCAGCCAAGCCGACAGGGGTTTGCAGCCCCAGCATTTT
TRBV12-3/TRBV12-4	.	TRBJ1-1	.	CASSPQLVTEAFF	TGTGCCAGCAGTCCCCAACTAGTGACTGAAGCTTTCTTT
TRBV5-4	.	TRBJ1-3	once	CASSLGHAVSGNTIYF	TGTGCCAGCAGCCTGGGACACGCGGTCTCTGGAAACACCATATATTTT
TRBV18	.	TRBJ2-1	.	CASSPSGFYNEQFF	TGTGCCAGCTCACCGAGCGGCTTCTACAATGAGCAGTTCTTC
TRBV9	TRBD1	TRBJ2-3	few	CASSALGGQGFWDTQYF	TGTGCCAGCAGCGCCCTGGGGGGACAGGGTTTTTGGGATACGCAGTATTTT
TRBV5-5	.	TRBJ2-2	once	CASILGGPGTGELFF	TGTGCCAGCATCCTGGGGGGTCCTGGGACCGGGGAGCTGTTTTTT
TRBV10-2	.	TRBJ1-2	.	CACRSGVYGYTF	TGCGCCTGCCGGTCGGGGGTATATGGCTACACCTTC
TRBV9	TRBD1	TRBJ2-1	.	CASSKMGTGGHEQFF	TGTGCCAGCAGTAAGATGGGGACAGGGGGCCATGAGCAGTTCTTC
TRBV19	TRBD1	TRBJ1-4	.	CASSIVDRDEKLFF	TGTGCCAGTAGTATTGTCGACAGGGATGAAAAACTGTTTTTT
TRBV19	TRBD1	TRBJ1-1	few	CASSPLDRGLNTEAFF	TGTGCCAGTAGTCCCCTGGACAGGGGACTCAACACTGAAGCTTTCTTT
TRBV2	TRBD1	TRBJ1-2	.	CASRGDSSNYGYTF	TGTGCCAGCAGGGGGGACAGCTCTAACTATGGCTACACCTTC
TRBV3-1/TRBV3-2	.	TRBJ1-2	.	CASSQTDTYGYTF	TGTGCCAGCAGCCAAACGGACACTTATGGCTACACCTTC
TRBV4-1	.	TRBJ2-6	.	CASSRGARSGANVLTF	TGCGCCAGCAGCCGAGGGGCCCGCTCTGGGGCCAACGTCCTGACTTTC
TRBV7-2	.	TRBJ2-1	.	CASRGGGVAQYSYNEQFF	TGTGCCAGCAGGGGGGGCGGGGTAGCCCAGTACTCCTACAATGAGCAGTTCTTC
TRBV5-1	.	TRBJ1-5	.	CASSLNRNQPQHF	TGCGCCAGCAGTTTAAACCGAAATCAGCCCCAGCATTTT
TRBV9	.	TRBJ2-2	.	CASSVVGVGTGELFF	TGTGCCAGCAGCGTAGTGGGGGTAGGGACCGGGGAGCTGTTTTTT
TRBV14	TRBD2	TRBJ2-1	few	CASSPNPGLAYNEQFF	TGTGCCAGCAGCCCAAATCCGGGACTAGCCTACAATGAGCAGTTCTTC
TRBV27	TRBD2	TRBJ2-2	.	CASSKREGRGELFF	TGTGCCAGCAGCAAGCGGGAGGGCCGCGGGGAGCTGTTTTTT
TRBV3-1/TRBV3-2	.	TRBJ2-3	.	CASSRTESTDTQYF	TGTGCCAGCAGCCGGACGGAGAGCACAGATACGCAGTATTTT
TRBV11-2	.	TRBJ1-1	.	CASSLVPGSWTEAFF	TGTGCCAGCAGCTTAGTCCCAGGGTCTTGGACTGAAGCTTTCTTT
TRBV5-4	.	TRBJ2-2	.	CASSLESGSAGELFF	TGTGCCAGCAGCTTGGAATCCGGCAGCGCCGGGGAGCTGTTTTTT